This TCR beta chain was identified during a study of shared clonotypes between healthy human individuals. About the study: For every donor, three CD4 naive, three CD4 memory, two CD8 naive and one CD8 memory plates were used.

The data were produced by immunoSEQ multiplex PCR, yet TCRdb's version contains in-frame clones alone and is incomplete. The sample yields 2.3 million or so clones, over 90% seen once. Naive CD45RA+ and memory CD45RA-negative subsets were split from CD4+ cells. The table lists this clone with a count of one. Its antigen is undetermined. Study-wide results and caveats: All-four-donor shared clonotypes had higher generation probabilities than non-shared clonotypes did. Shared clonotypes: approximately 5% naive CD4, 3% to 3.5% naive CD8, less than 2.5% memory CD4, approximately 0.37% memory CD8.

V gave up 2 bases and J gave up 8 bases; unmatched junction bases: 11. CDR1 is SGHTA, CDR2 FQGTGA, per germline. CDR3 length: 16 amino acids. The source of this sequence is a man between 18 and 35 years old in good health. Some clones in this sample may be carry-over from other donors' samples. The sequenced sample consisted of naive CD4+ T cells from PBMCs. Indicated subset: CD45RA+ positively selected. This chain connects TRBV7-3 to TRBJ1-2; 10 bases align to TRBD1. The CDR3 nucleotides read TGTGCCAGCAGCTTAGACAGGGGGCGAGTGTCGGGAGGCTACACCTTC. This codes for CASSLDRGRVSGGYTF.